This T cell receptor beta chain was identified during a study of blood T cells in healthy people across ages. General study points: It was the long-lived donors that had more naive CD4+ cells and higher diversity than aged donors.

V lost 5 bases to trimming and J lost 7 bases; unmatched junction nucleotides: 6. The CDR3 length is 15 residues. CDR1 and CDR2 from the germline V gene are MNHEY and SVGAGI. The sample holds a few counts of this clonotype. Its antigen is not known. A second PCR of 7 to 11 cycles used a sample-barcoded 5' primer and a J-beta primer mix. MiXCR was run by TCRdb on the 5' RACE reads, yielding one entry per CDR3 protein. The repertoire holds about 1.4 million distinct CDR3 sequences, with approximately 59% as singletons. Sequencing was done on a sample of blood. The V gene is TRBV6-5, the J gene TRBJ2-1; the match to TRBD2 covers 12 bases. The TCR was taken from a young man in good health. The DNA of the CDR3 is TGTGCCAGCAGTCGAACTAGCGGGAGGTTGAATGAGCAGTTCTTC. This codes for CASSRTSGRLNEQFF.